Listed here are 26 T cell receptor beta chains from one sample, sequenced in a study of T cells in Graves' hyperthyroidism and ophthalmopathy. Amplified TCR beta CDR3 regions derived from RNA transcripts. First-round RT-PCR targeting the TCR CDR3 was performed with the HTBI primer set. MiXCR was run by TCRdb on the multiplex PCR reads, yielding one entry per CDR3 protein. The sample lists fewer than 25,000 distinct CDR3 sequences, 45% to 50% occurring once. The sample consisted of blood. The receptor source for this set is a woman aged 40 to 55 with Graves' hyperthyroidism that later progressed to Graves' ophthalmopathy.

This clonotype was detected ten times or more. The chain couples TRBV4-1 to TRBJ2-2, with 10 bases fitting TRBD1. Unmatched junction bases numbered 8, after V lost 4 bases and J lost 0 bases. This CDR3 is built from 18 residues. The germline V gene has CDR1 MGHRA and CDR2 YSYEKL. The CDR3 DNA reads TGCGCCAGCAGCCCGCCAGACAGGGGGCTCACGAACACCGGGGAGCTGTTTTTT. Translating gives CASSPPDRGLTNTGELFF.

Ten or more counts support this clonotype. The CDR3 DNA reads TGTGCCAGCAGGGACTCTCCTCGCGAGCAGTACTTC. This encodes CASRDSPREQYF. The chain combines TRBV11-1 with TRBJ2-7; D might be TRBD2 (5 bases). Trimming took 6 bases from V and 6 from J, leaving 12 bases between them. The CDR3 length is 12 residues. CDR1 SGHAT and CDR2 FQDESV come from the germline V gene (reference sequence).

V usage is TRBV19 and J usage is TRBJ1-5; perhaps TRBD1 as D (5 bases). The V gene's germline CDR1 is LNHDA and CDR2 SQIVND (reference sequence). Trimming stripped 6 bases from V and 3 bases from J, with 15 bases between. The CDR3 contains 15 residues. For the CDR3, the DNA is TGTGCCAGTAGGAGCGGGGGGGAGAACAATCAGCCCCAGCATTTT. Protein sequence: CASRSGGENNQPQHF.

V usage is TRBV10-2 and J usage is TRBJ2-7, with 10 nucleotides matching TRBD2. V was pared by 6 bases and J by 4 bases, with 6 bases of the junction left unmatched. CDR1 and CDR2 (germline): WSHSY, SAAADI. This CDR3 spans 14 amino acids. CDR3 DNA: TGCGCCAGCAGGGGAGCGGGAGGGCCGTACGAGCAGTACTTC. Its protein is CASRGAGGPYEQYF.

The chain employs TRBV20-1 and TRBJ2-1, with TRBD2 matching 9 bases. Germline CDR1 reads DFQATT; CDR2 reads SNEGSKA (reference sequence). The CDR3 length is 17 residues. Trimming at V came to 3 bases and at J to 8 bases, leaving 17 bases not matched to a gene. The CDR3: CSASPPYGSGRTYEQFF. The CDR3 DNA reads TGCAGTGCTAGTCCCCCCTATGGGAGCGGGAGGACCTATGAGCAGTTCTTC.

Regarding this clonotype: Germline and junction disagree at one end, which may indicate a read error. The chain links TRBV29-1 to TRBJ2-2, with D perhaps matching TRBD2 (6 bases). CDR3 length: 11 amino acids. Germline V gene lookup returns CDR1 SQVTM and CDR2 ANQGSEA. As DNA, the CDR3 is TGCAGCGCTGGCGCTGGCCGGGAGCTGGTTTTT. It specifies CSAGAGRELVF.

This chain uses TRBV9 with TRBJ2-5; 8 bases line up with TRBD2. The CDR3 consists of 15 residues. Germline values: CDR1 SGDLS, CDR2 YYNGEE. With 3 bases clipped from V and 1 base from J, the junction kept 5 bases outside the gene matches. Here the CDR3 reads CASSAASGRQETQYF. The CDR3 DNA is TGTGCCAGCAGCGCCGCTAGCGGGCGCCAAGAGACCCAGTACTTC.

At least ten counts were recorded for this clonotype. The rearrangement links TRBV6-2 or TRBV6-3 to TRBJ2-6, with a possible D match to TRBD1 (6 bases). The CDR3 contains 15 residues. Trimming cost V 8 bases and J 1 base, with 12 bases left between them. CDR1 and CDR2 (germline): MNHEY, SVGEGT. As DNA, the CDR3 is TGTGCCAGCGGGGAACAGGGTTCTGGGGCCAACGTCCTGACTTTC. Its translation is CASGEQGSGANVLTF.

The V call is TRBV20-1, the J call TRBJ1-2; D not resolved. Trimming shortened V by 0 bases and J by 4 bases, and 15 bases separated the two germline ends. This CDR3 has 15 residues. The V gene's germline CDR1 is DFQATT and CDR2 SNEGSKA (reference sequence). For the CDR3, the DNA is TGCAGTGCTAGAGATGGGGAAAGAGGAGTCTATGGCTACACCTTC. It specifies CSARDGERGVYGYTF.

The CDR3 bases are TGTGCCAGCAGCGTTAGCGGGAGCTCCTACAATGAGCAGTTCTTC. Translating it yields CASSVSGSSYNEQFF. The V gene is TRBV9, the J gene TRBJ2-1, with 9 nucleotides matching TRBD2. Germline V gene data show CDR1 as SGDLS and CDR2 as YYNGEE. The CDR3 has 15 amino acids. The V segment lost 2 bases and the J segment 0 bases; nucleotides outside the gene matches: 0.

By share, this clonotype ranks as medium-sized (0.01 to 0.1%). The J gene is TRBJ2-7, the V gene TRBV20-1; D may be TRBD1 (5 bases). CDR3 length equals 12 residues. The germline V gene encodes CDR1 DFQATT and CDR2 SNEGSKA (reference sequence). V was pared by 3 bases and J by 3 bases, with 9 bases between. CDR3 sequence (DNA): TGCAGTGCTAGGTACCAGGGCTACGAGCAGTACTTC. Translating it yields CSARYQGYEQYF.

This clonotype was observed a few times. The V gene is TRBV16, the J gene TRBJ1-6, with D unresolved. The CDR3 extends over 13 amino acids. Between the trimmed V and J ends, which lost 0 bases and 7 bases, there was a span of 4 bases. Per the germline V gene, CDR1 is KGHSY and CDR2 is FQNENV. The CDR3 region is CASSQSMNSPLHF. Written as DNA, the CDR3 is TGTGCCAGCAGCCAATCCATGAATTCACCCCTCCACTTT.

This clonotype was found many times. This chain links TRBV11-3 with TRBJ2-1; TRBD1 matches 10 bases. Germline CDR1 reads SGHNT; CDR2 reads YENEEA. The CDR3 has 15 residues. Germline trimming cut 4 bases from V and 6 bases from J; bases unmatched to any gene: 6. The CDR3 sequence: CASSSGQGVGNEQFF. Written as DNA, the CDR3 is TGTGCCAGCAGCTCCGGACAGGGGGTAGGCAATGAGCAGTTCTTC. The full variable domain, its missing parts supplied by reference TRBV11-3 and TRBJ2-1, is EAGVVQSPRYKIIEKKQPVAFWCNPISGHNTLYWYLQNLGQGPELLIRYENEEAVDDSQLPKDRFSAERLKGVDSTLKIQPAELGDSAVYLCASSSGQGVGNEQFFGPGTRLTVL.

The table lists this clonotype with a few counts. The rearrangement uses TRBV20-1 and TRBJ2-2; 15 bases align to TRBD2. Germline assignment: CDR1 DFQATT and CDR2 SNEGSKA (reference sequence). With V trimmed by 3 bases and J by 6 bases, 11 bases remained unmatched. The CDR3 is made up of 18 amino acids. The CDR3, as DNA: TGCAGTGCTAGGGCGCTCGGGACTAGCGGGAGGTTGGCCGGGGAGCTGTTTTTT. Protein sequence: CSARALGTSGRLAGELFF.

This clonotype is classed as medium-sized. The chain employs TRBV5-5 and TRBJ1-6; a weak D match, TRBD1 (5 bases). This CDR3 has 14 amino acids. Germline CDR1 SGHKS, CDR2 YYEKEE (reference sequence). V was cut by 4 bases and J by 5 bases, with 10 bases left in between. In DNA form, the CDR3 reads TGTGCCAGCAGCGGGACGGGAAATAATTCACCCCTCCACTTT. Amino acids: CASSGTGNNSPLHF.

In DNA, the CDR3 is TGTGCCAGCAATTCCCAGGACGGAGACACCGGGGAGCTGTTTTTT. Translating gives CASNSQDGDTGELFF. The rearrangement links TRBV2 to TRBJ2-2; no firm D call. CDR3 length: 15 residues. Per germline, CDR1 SNHLY and CDR2 FYNNEI. The V end was cut by 7 bases, the J end by 3 bases, with 15 bases between.

Many counts were recorded for this clonotype. The rearrangement uses TRBV11-3 and TRBJ2-2, with D perhaps TRBD2 (7 bases). There are 14 residues in the CDR3. Germline CDR1 and CDR2: SGHNT and YENEEA. Between the trimmed V and J ends, which lost 1 base and 6 bases, there was a span of 9 bases. DNA for the CDR3: TGTGCCAGCAGCTTAGTCGGGGGGCCCGGGGAGCTGTTTTTT. It translates to CASSLVGGPGELFF.

The count of this clonotype is one. This chain links TRBV20-1 with TRBJ1-1; no firm D call. The CDR3 contains 14 residues. Germline CDR1 and CDR2: DFQATT and SNEGSKA (reference sequence). Trimming cost V 3 bases and J 1 base, with 12 bases left between them. CDR3 residues: CSARKRTSNTEAFF. CDR3 DNA: TGCAGTGCTAGGAAGAGGACTTCGAACACTGAAGCTTTCTTT.

A note on this clonotype: The junction does not match germline at one end; this may be a read error. The CDR3 coding sequence is TGCAGTGCTAGAGAAGGGAAACACCTCCAAGAGACCCAGCACTTC. Encoded protein: CSAREGKHLQETQHF. This sequence joins TRBV20-1 and TRBJ2-5, with D unresolved. The CDR3 length is 15 residues. In germline, CDR1 is DFQATT, CDR2 SNEGSKA (reference sequence).

The table lists this clonotype with a few counts. As the CDR3 is not closed by the conserved phenylalanine or tryptophan, this likely results from a read error. The limits of the CDR3 on the DNA are not certain, so only TCRdb's listed CDR3 is given. The chain links TRBV6-1 to TRBJ2-1; TRBD2, the table's D call, was not compared with the DNA. With termini counted, the CDR3 has 8 amino acids. Looked up from germline, CDR1 is MNHNS and CDR2 is SASEGT. The CDR3 is CASSGGAG.

This clonotype was recorded at least ten times. The chain links TRBV6-5 to TRBJ2-1; TRBD2 agrees at 13 bases. There are 14 residues in the CDR3. The junction had 4 bases not matched to a gene; V was cut back by 6 bases and J by 8 bases. The germline gives CDR1 MNHEY, CDR2 SVGAGI. The CDR3 sequence: CASRWTSGSYEQFF. CDR3 bases: TGTGCCAGCAGGTGGACTAGCGGGAGCTATGAGCAGTTCTTC.

V usage is TRBV11-2 and J usage is TRBJ2-7; D remains ambiguous. Germline-derived CDR1 and CDR2 are SGHAT and FQNNGV. CDR3 size: 13 residues. Trimming took off 1 base at V and 5 bases at J, with 9 bases between the two ends. The CDR3 loop reads CASSLAGGHEQYF. Written as DNA, the CDR3 is TGTGCCAGCAGCTTAGCCGGCGGTCACGAGCAGTACTTC. Variable domain in full (rest from reference TRBV11-2 and TRBJ2-7): EAGVAQSPRYKIIEKRQSVAFWCNPISGHATLYWYQQILGQGPKLLIQFQNNGVVDDSQLPKDRFSAERLKGVDSTLKIQPAKLEDSAVYLCASSLAGGHEQYFGPGTRLTVT.

This clonotype qualifies as medium-sized. The chain joins TRBV20-1 to TRBJ2-7; D possibly corresponds to TRBD1 (5 bases). The CDR3 is 13 amino acids. Germline loops: CDR1 DFQATT, CDR2 SNEGSKA (reference sequence). Trimming removed 6 bases from V and 1 base from J, with 13 bases in between. Here the CDR3 reads CSALDQGSYEQYF. The CDR3, as DNA: TGCAGTGCGCTGGACCAGGGATCCTACGAGCAGTACTTC.

This chain connects TRBV20-1 to TRBJ2-7; TRBD2 matches at 9 bases. This CDR3 is 14 amino acids long. Trimming at V came to 5 bases and at J to 2 bases, leaving 7 bases not matched to a gene. Germline V gives CDR1 DFQATT, CDR2 SNEGSKA (reference sequence). CDR3 sequence reads: CSADLAGGPYEQYF. CDR3 bases: TGCAGTGCTGATCTGGCGGGAGGGCCCTACGAGCAGTACTTC.

This chain links TRBV2 with TRBJ1-1; D unresolved. Trimming cost V 7 bases and J 7 bases, with 25 bases left between them. Germline CDR1 reads SNHLY; CDR2 reads FYNNEI. This CDR3 is built from 16 residues. The CDR3, as DNA: TGTGCCAGCATTGTCGATACGGGGAGGAGAGGAAGTGAAGCTTTCTTT. Amino acid sequence: CASIVDTGRRGSEAFF. Combining the CDR3 with reference TRBV2 and TRBJ1-1 gives the whole variable domain EPEVTQTPSHQVTQMGQEVILRCVPISNHLYFYWYRQILGQKVEFLVSFYNNEISEKSEIFDDQFSVERPDGSNFTLKIRSTKLEDSAMYFCASIVDTGRRGSEAFFGQGTRLTVV.

V is TRBV20-1 and J is TRBJ2-3; D possibly corresponds to TRBD1 (6 bases). The V end was cut by 0 bases, the J end by 5 bases, with 18 bases between. The CDR3 consists of 16 residues. CDR1 DFQATT and CDR2 SNEGSKA come from the germline V gene (reference sequence). CDR3 sequence (DNA): TGCAGTGCTAGAGATATTAGTCGAGGGGGTGTAGATACGCAGTATTTT. Amino acids: CSARDISRGGVDTQYF.